This T cell receptor beta chain is from a study of tumor-infiltrating lymphocytes in primary liver carcinoma. The CDR3 contains 17 residues. This clonotype was seen more than once but under ten times. Without any cell sorting, roughly 20-30 mg of bulk tissue yielded co-extracted RNA and DNA. Chronic HBV infection affected patients, none of whom had received treatment. Five separate regions of each tumor underwent sampling. Using a constant-region primer together with ProtoScript II reverse transcriptase, TCR beta cDNA was made from approximately 0.55 ug of total RNA. Sequencing libraries for TCR beta derived from three nested multiplex PCR rounds that used slightly modified ARM-PCR. Use of TRBV1-TRBV30 forward primers with a C-beta reverse primer characterized the first two PCR rounds, which lasted around 10 cycles each. One entry per CDR3 protein, called by TCRdb with MiXCR from the multiplex PCR reads. The sample holds about 100,000 distinct CDR3 sequences, almost 70% seen once.

The chain joins TRBV21-1 to TRBJ2-3; TRBD1, as called in the table, went unchecked against the DNA. TRBV21-1 is designated a pseudogene. The sequencing sample was made of liver tumor tissue from sampling region 5. Subset reported: tumor region T5, tumor centre. The clonotype comes from a woman between 55 and 75 years old with primary liver carcinoma and hepatitis B virus infection. The CDR3 DNA follows: TGTGCCAGCAGCTCCCGTCCGACGGGGGGCTGCGCAGATACGCAGTATTTT. Protein sequence: CASSSRPTGGCADTQYF.